This T cell receptor beta chain stems from a study of identical twins. The study, taken as a whole, reports: Within monozygotic twins, out-of-frame TCR alpha sharing was underestimated by the models. Abundant cord blood beta clonotypes carried fewer insertions; memory repertoires showed none.

CDR3 length: 9 residues. V was pared by 11 bases and J by 9 bases, with 8 bases between. In germline, CDR1 is SGHTA, CDR2 FQGNSA. This clonotype was detected only a few times. Its antigen is still unknown. After template switching added a universal primer site, the resulting cDNA carried unique molecular identifiers. TCRdb re-analysed the 5' RACE reads in MiXCR, keeping a single row per CDR3 protein. The sample consists of approximately 410,000 distinct CDR3 sequences, about 18% of them appearing once. V gene TRBV7-2 combines with J gene TRBJ2-1; D unclear. The specimen was naive T cells sorted from blood. The source is a man aged 50-60 years in good health. The CDR3 nucleotides read TGTGCCGCGACTTGTGAGCAGTTCTTC. Protein product: CAATCEQFF.